The entry below gives a single T cell receptor beta chain sequence along with its context. TCRB immunosequencing input was about 520 nanograms of biopsy DNA per sample. Profiled with immunoSEQ multiplex PCR; TCRdb holds only in-frame clones, not every one. Among 13,000 to 15,000 clones listed, about two thirds were seen once. These data originate in a study of T cell repertoires in ileal Crohn's disease. Study context: Surgery for a complication: stricturing in 61%, penetrating in approximately 40%.

Patients were adults with ileal or ileocolonic Crohn's disease needing resection. This TCR derives from an adult with Crohn's disease. Sample: ileal tissue.

CDR3 loop: CARSFGRETEAFF. The CDR3 region has the DNA TGTGCCAGAAGCTTCGGAAGGGAAACTGAAGCTTTCTTT. The chain links TRBV5-3 to TRBJ1-1; D not resolved. Being an ORF, TRBV5-3 has a function that is uncertain. The ends were cut back, 2 bases at V and 5 bases at J, with 10 bases in the middle. This CDR3 region has 13 residues.